The rows below give T cell receptor beta chains drawn from one sample of a study of CD8+ T cells in alopecia areata. Produced via immunoSEQ multiplex PCR; TCRdb's table is partial and in-frame only. The table has a few hundred thousand clones, roughly two fifths seen once. The sample in question was CD4+ T cells sorted from blood, obtained around week 36, from a patient treated with tofacitinib. These receptors came from a human donor with alopecia areata. The CDR3 runs from the conserved cysteine through the conserved F or W.

cdr3_aa j_call v_call
CAWSVQAGGLDTQYF TRBJ2-3 TRBV30
CSVAGTAAHEQFF TRBJ2-1 TRBV29-1
CSVEDQEGLAGLSSYEQYF TRBJ2-7 TRBV29-1
CASSGLREWPDTQYF TRBJ2-3 TRBV6-1
CASSEFRGKGNQPQHF TRBJ1-5 TRBV2
CSVGTGVGTEAFF TRBJ1-1 TRBV29-1
CASSLGVSPSSYEQYF TRBJ2-7 TRBV5-1
CASSLLTQETQYF TRBJ2-5 TRBV7-6
CASNLGPRAPENEFF TRBJ2-1 TRBV6-6
CSVIQGNGYTF TRBJ1-2 TRBV29-1
CASRRLDRESQPQHF TRBJ1-5 TRBV28
CASSPRGGTSGANVLTF TRBJ2-6 TRBV7-2
CASSPTSGSRYEQYF TRBJ2-7 TRBV27
CSAAGHYEQYF TRBJ2-7 TRBV29-1
CASNLRDSYNEQFF TRBJ2-1 TRBV2
CASSPRGTELNTEAFF TRBJ1-1 TRBV18
CASSLASGGAYEQYF TRBJ2-7 TRBV7-3
CASSISGNSYNEQFF TRBJ2-1 TRBV9
CASSYSGMREQYF TRBJ2-7 TRBV7-2
CASSPRDRTHTGELFF TRBJ2-2 TRBV27
CATSRDESSYNEQFF TRBJ2-1 TRBV15
CATSRDSGTQPQHF TRBJ1-5 TRBV15
CASSLPGTPRNTQYF TRBJ2-3 TRBV7-9
CAWSVPLNYGYTF TRBJ1-2 TRBV30
CASSFREGNTIYF TRBJ1-3 TRBV7-6
CSVGKSTDTQYF TRBJ2-3 TRBV29-1
CASTRRTGSTGYTF TRBJ1-2 TRBV6-6
CASDKNTEAFF TRBJ1-1 TRBV30
CATSPTRGVTQYF TRBJ2-5 TRBV15
CASSLGSHQPQHF TRBJ1-5 TRBV25-1
CASSLTTGRSTGELFF TRBJ2-2 TRBV5-4
CASSPPRQSSYNEQFF TRBJ2-1 TRBV7-9
CASSRLTAPSSYNEQFF TRBJ2-1 TRBV2
CASSKGLAEQYF TRBJ2-7 TRBV5-1
CAWSVQGTGELFF TRBJ2-2 TRBV30
CASTLVLGNDYEQYF TRBJ2-7 TRBV2
CASSVRDSFPGNTIYF TRBJ1-3 TRBV2
CASSLVNRANYGYTF TRBJ1-2 TRBV13
CASTQRGGTTGELFF TRBJ2-2 TRBV11-2
CASSQLAGWADTQYF TRBJ2-3 TRBV14
CSVRRGYYEQYF TRBJ2-7 TRBV29-1
CATSRLITTNEKLFF TRBJ1-4 TRBV15
CASKKGWSYNEQFF TRBJ2-1 TRBV6-5
CASSSQGSLRTGELFF TRBJ2-2 TRBV5-4
CASSPGGLANTGELFF TRBJ2-2 TRBV7-8
CSVGPGSNQPQHF TRBJ1-5 TRBV29-1
CSVGVGRTDTQYF TRBJ2-3 TRBV29-1
CSVMRGDTQYF TRBJ2-3 TRBV29-1
CASSLLPRVAGVTYNEQFF TRBJ2-1 TRBV28
CASSSRTSGIQETQYF TRBJ2-5 TRBV13
CASSLGADKIEAFF TRBJ1-1 TRBV7-9
CASSLGQPRTEAFF TRBJ1-1 TRBV5-1